The entry below gives a single TCR beta chain sequence along with its context. These data are taken from a study of technical replicates of blood from a handful of donors. TCRdb keeps only in-frame clones here, not all; method: immunoSEQ multiplex PCR. Of about 88,000 clones in the sample, around 93% were seen once. The CDR3 is 14 amino acids. V gave up 6 bases and J gave up 5 bases, with 17 bases separating them. CDR1 is MDHEN and CDR2 is SYDVKM in the germline V gene. This TCR came from a human donor in good health. V is TRBV28 and J is TRBJ2-7; possibly TRBD1 for D (5 bases). The sample comprised T cells isolated from PBMCs. The CDR3 DNA is TGTGCCAGCAGCCCCATCCTGTCAGGGCACGAGCAGTACTTC. It translates to CASSPILSGHEQYF.